One sample yielded the 27 T cell receptor beta chains listed below, sequenced in a study of blood T cell repertoires in COVID-19. Profiled with immunoSEQ multiplex PCR; TCRdb holds only in-frame clones, not every one. The sample comprises about 41,000 clones, 65% to 85% of which are singletons, and less than 45% rests with the top ten. The specimen sequenced was peripheral blood. These receptors were taken from an elderly woman with active or convalescent COVID-19.

This sequence joins TRBV27 and TRBJ1-2, with D perhaps matching TRBD1 (5 bases). The CDR3 runs 12 residues. Germline CDR1 reads MNHEY; CDR2 reads SMNVEV (reference sequence). V dropped 10 bases and J dropped 8 bases, with 17 bases sitting between them. CDR3 in DNA: TGTGCCACTAAAAAAGACAGCGGGGGCTACACCTTC. Amino acid sequence: CATKKDSGGYTF.

This chain joins TRBV28 and TRBJ1-4, with D perhaps matching TRBD1 (5 bases). Per the germline V gene, CDR1 is MDHEN and CDR2 is SYDVKM. The CDR3 totals 13 residues. Trimming removed 8 bases from V and 0 bases from J, with 7 bases in between. Here the CDR3 DNA reads TGTGCCAGCGGACATGCAACTAATGAAAAACTGTTTTTT. Its translation: CASGHATNEKLFF.

The chain links TRBV2 to TRBJ1-1; D unclear. The CDR3 extends over 12 amino acids. Germline V gives CDR1 SNHLY, CDR2 FYNNEI. V was trimmed by 7 bases and J by 1 base, leaving 7 bases between them. As DNA, the CDR3 is TGTGCCAGCAAACTCACGAACACTGAAGCTTTCTTT. It translates to CASKLTNTEAFF.

The V gene is TRBV6-5, the J gene TRBJ2-3; the D gene is possibly TRBD2 (5 bases). The germline gives CDR1 MNHEY, CDR2 SVGAGI. This CDR3 has 13 residues. The V and J ends lost 11 bases and 4 bases respectively, with 16 bases between them. This CDR3 reads CAASPLVADTQYF. Written as DNA, the CDR3 is TGTGCCGCTAGCCCATTAGTGGCAGATACGCAGTATTTT.

V usage is TRBV30 and J usage is TRBJ1-5, with D possibly matching TRBD1 (6 bases). The CDR3 covers 14 residues. V was trimmed by 5 bases and J by 6 bases, leaving 17 bases between them. Germline CDR1 reads GTSNPN; CDR2 reads SVGIG (reference sequence). The DNA for the CDR3 is TGTGCCTGGGCCCTCGGGACAAGTGGTCAGCCCCAGCATTTT. Protein sequence: CAWALGTSGQPQHF.

The J gene is TRBJ2-2, the V gene TRBV18; 13 bases align to TRBD2. The CDR3 loop spans 16 amino acids. Germline V gives CDR1 KGHSH, CDR2 LQKENI. The V segment lost 3 bases and the J segment 6 bases; nucleotides outside the gene matches: 4. This CDR3 reads CASSPTSGRFSGELFF. CDR3 nucleotide sequence: TGTGCCAGCTCACCGACTAGCGGGAGGTTCTCCGGGGAGCTGTTTTTT.

CDR3 amino acids: CASSKREGLGNIQYF. Written as DNA, the CDR3 is TGCGCCAGCAGTAAGCGGGAGGGCCTGGGAAACATTCAGTACTTC. The genes are TRBV5-1 and TRBJ2-4; 10 bases are shared with TRBD2. The CDR3 extends over 15 amino acids. CDR1 and CDR2 from the germline V gene are SGHRS and YFSETQ. V shed 5 bases and J 6 bases; nucleotides not matched to a gene: 8.

The chain joins TRBV27 to TRBJ2-7, with 11 nucleotides matching TRBD1. Germline V gene lookup returns CDR1 MNHEY and CDR2 SMNVEV (reference sequence). This CDR3 contains 14 residues. V trimming: 6 bases; J trimming: 7 bases; junction bases outside the gene matches: 8. The CDR3 loop reads CASRIGQGAREQYF. CDR3 sequence (DNA): TGTGCCAGCAGGATAGGACAGGGGGCGAGGGAGCAGTACTTC.

The rearrangement uses TRBV19 and TRBJ1-2; 11 bases align to TRBD1. The germline V gene has CDR1 LNHDA and CDR2 SQIVND (reference sequence). The CDR3 is made up of 14 amino acids. Trimming took 4 bases from V and 7 from J; bases not matched to a gene: 5. The CDR3 DNA reads TGTGCCAGTAGTACGGACAGGGGGCAATTTGGCTACACCTTC. Translating gives CASSTDRGQFGYTF. The full variable domain, its missing parts supplied by reference TRBV19 and TRBJ1-2, is DGGITQSPKYLFRKEGQNVTLSCEQNLNHDAMYWYRQDPGQGLRLIYYSQIVNDFQKGDIAEGYSVSREKKESFPLTVTSAQKNPTAFYLCASSTDRGQFGYTFGSGTRLTVV.

The chain couples TRBV28 to TRBJ2-6; D call uncertain. Germline lookup yields CDR1 MDHEN and CDR2 SYDVKM. V was clipped by 3 bases and J by 0 bases, with 6 bases between them. This CDR3 is built from 15 residues. The chain's CDR3 is CASSLRPSGANVLTF. CDR3 sequence (DNA): TGTGCCAGCAGTTTGAGGCCCTCTGGGGCCAACGTCCTGACTTTC.

This clone was detected once. The J gene is TRBJ2-5, the V gene TRBV6-6; 8 bases agree with TRBD1. Trimming cost V 6 bases and J 4 bases; bases outside gene matches: 10. The germline V gene encodes CDR1 MNHNY and CDR2 SVGAGI (reference sequence). The CDR3 is made up of 15 amino acids. Written as DNA, the CDR3 is TGTGCCAGCAGGCCCCGACAGGGGAAGGGAGAGACCCAGTACTTC. Its protein is CASRPRQGKGETQYF.

The rearrangement uses TRBV27 and TRBJ2-7; the match to TRBD1 covers 10 bases. With V trimmed by 4 bases and J by 6 bases, 6 bases remained unmatched. CDR1 MNHEY and CDR2 SMNVEV come from the germline V gene (reference sequence). The CDR3 runs to 14 residues. The CDR3 DNA follows: TGTGCCAGCAGTTGGGACAGGGGCGTGGGCGAGCAGTACTTC. Its protein is CASSWDRGVGEQYF.

CDR3 DNA sequence: TGTGCCAGCAGCGGCCCGGGAAATGAGCAGTTCTTC. Translating gives CASSGPGNEQFF. The chain links TRBV25-1 to TRBJ2-1; possibly TRBD2 for D (5 bases). The ends were cut back, 6 bases at V and 7 bases at J, with 10 bases in the middle. The CDR3 totals 12 residues. Germline V lookup: CDR1 MGHDK, CDR2 SYGVNS.

This rearrangement joins TRBV27 to TRBJ1-1; TRBD1 matches at 9 bases. After removal of 5 bases from V and 0 bases from J, the junction contained 7 bases not matched to a gene. The CDR3 loop spans 16 amino acids. Germline values: CDR1 MNHEY, CDR2 SMNVEV (reference sequence). This CDR3 is CASSNPWTGVNTEAFF. Here the CDR3 DNA reads TGTGCCAGCAGTAACCCGTGGACAGGGGTGAACACTGAAGCTTTCTTT.

The V and J genes are TRBV7-5 and TRBJ2-4; no check of the table's D call, TRBD2, against the DNA was made. TRBV7-5 has pseudogene status. The CDR3 runs to 16 residues. The CDR3: CARSLGSRRAKNIQYF. CDR3 in DNA: TGTGCCAGAAGCTTAGGTTCTAGGCGGGCCAAAAACATTCAGTACTTC.

The rearrangement links TRBV10-3 to TRBJ1-1; D perhaps matches TRBD1 (5 bases). The CDR3 covers 12 residues. Germline CDR1 ENHRY, CDR2 SYGVKD. Trimming shortened V by 6 bases and J by 5 bases, and 10 bases separated the two germline ends. CDR3 nucleotides: TGTGCCATCAGCCCAGGGATAACTGAAGCTTTCTTT. Its translation: CAISPGITEAFF.

The CDR3 sequence is CASRPGASGTYEQYF. The DNA for the CDR3 is TGTGCCAGCAGACCCGGGGCTAGCGGGACCTACGAGCAGTACTTC. V and J are TRBV27 and TRBJ2-7, with TRBD2 matching 9 bases. The CDR3 totals 15 residues. V was clipped by 6 bases and J by 2 bases; unmatched bases: 8. The germline gives CDR1 MNHEY, CDR2 SMNVEV (reference sequence).

The chain has TRBV5-1 and TRBJ1-1, with 8 bases identical to TRBD1. The CDR3 spans 17 residues. Germline CDR1 reads SGHRS; CDR2 reads YFSETQ. J gave up 0 bases and V 0 bases, and 7 bases lay outside the gene matches. CDR3 DNA sequence: TGCGCCAGCAGCTTGGACGTAACGGGACAGGTGAACACTGAAGCTTTCTTT. Amino acid sequence: CASSLDVTGQVNTEAFF. The full variable domain, with the rest looked up from reference TRBV5-1 and TRBJ1-1, is KAGVTQTPRYLIKTRGQQVTLSCSPISGHRSVSWYQQTPGQGLQFLFEYFSETQRNKGNFPGRFSGRQFSNSRSEMNVSTLELGDSALYLCASSLDVTGQVNTEAFFGQGTRLTVV.

The gene calls are TRBV30 and TRBJ2-7; 9 nucleotides align to TRBD1. Germline CDR1 reads GTSNPN; CDR2 reads SVGIG (reference sequence). The length of the CDR3 is 14 residues. V was pared by 4 bases and J by 4 bases, with 8 bases of the junction left unmatched. CDR3 nucleotide sequence: TGTGCCTGGACCGTCGGACAGGGGTGGTACGAGCAGTACTTC. The encoded protein is CAWTVGQGWYEQYF.

The chain employs TRBV5-1 and TRBJ1-2, with TRBD1 matching over 11 bases. This CDR3 is built from 15 residues. Germline CDR1 is SGHRS and CDR2 is YFSETQ. J gave up 5 bases and V 3 bases, and 6 bases lay outside the gene matches. The DNA for the CDR3 is TGCGCCAGCAGCTCGACCGGGACAGGGGGATATGGCTACACCTTC. Its translation is CASSSTGTGGYGYTF. Drawing the rest from reference TRBV5-1 and TRBJ1-2, the complete variable domain is KAGVTQTPRYLIKTRGQQVTLSCSPISGHRSVSWYQQTPGQGLQFLFEYFSETQRNKGNFPGRFSGRQFSNSRSEMNVSTLELGDSALYLCASSSTGTGGYGYTFGSGTRLTVV.

A few counts support this clone. J is TRBJ1-2 and V is TRBV19; TRBD1 aligns across 7 bases. Unmatched junction bases numbered 9, after V lost 5 bases and J lost 0 bases. The germline gives CDR1 LNHDA, CDR2 SQIVND (reference sequence). This CDR3 comprises 16 residues. CDR3 coding DNA: TGTGCCAGTAGTCTACGACAGGGCCATTCTAACTATGGCTACACCTTC. Its translation is CASSLRQGHSNYGYTF.

This clone has more than one count but fewer than ten. V is TRBV5-1 and J is TRBJ2-2; tentatively, D is TRBD1 (6 bases). Between the trimmed V and J ends, which lost 1 base and 4 bases, there was a span of 11 bases. From germline, CDR1 is SGHRS and CDR2 YFSETQ. The CDR3 consists of 15 residues. The CDR3 spells CASSLSLGGTGELFF. The CDR3 nucleotides read TGCGCCAGCAGCTTGTCATTAGGGGGCACCGGGGAGCTGTTTTTT. Drawing the rest from reference TRBV5-1 and TRBJ2-2, the complete variable domain is KAGVTQTPRYLIKTRGQQVTLSCSPISGHRSVSWYQQTPGQGLQFLFEYFSETQRNKGNFPGRFSGRQFSNSRSEMNVSTLELGDSALYLCASSLSLGGTGELFFGEGSRLTVL.

This chain uses TRBV28 with TRBJ2-5; 8 bases align to TRBD2. CDR3 length: 14 residues. CDR1 is MDHEN, CDR2 SYDVKM, per germline. V lost 5 bases, J lost 1 base, and 3 bases stayed unmatched. CDR3 sequence (DNA): TGTGCCAGCAGTCGGGGGGGGGTCCAAGAGACCCAGTACTTC. Encoded protein: CASSRGGVQETQYF.

This clone came up once. The V gene is TRBV30, the J gene TRBJ2-1; 10 nucleotides align to TRBD2. CDR1 and CDR2 (germline): GTSNPN, SVGIG (reference sequence). The CDR3 contains 15 residues. V lost 0 bases to trimming and J lost 5 bases; unmatched junction nucleotides: 4. The CDR3 DNA reads as TGTGCCTGGAGTGTAGGACTAGCGGCACACAATGAGCAGTTCTTC. This codes for CAWSVGLAAHNEQFF.

V is TRBV5-1 and J is TRBJ1-1, with 7 bases fitting TRBD1. The CDR3 is 17 amino acids. Germline V gene sequence: CDR1 SGHRS, CDR2 YFSETQ. Trimming removed 3 bases from V and 4 bases from J; junction bases left unmatched: 15. CDR3 in DNA: TGCGCCAGCAGCTCGGGTGACAGGGCAGGAGGGGGCACTGAAGCTTTCTTT. Its protein product is CASSSGDRAGGGTEAFF.

V gene TRBV18 combines with J gene TRBJ1-1, with 7 bases lining up with TRBD1. Germline CDR1 and CDR2: KGHSH and LQKENI. The CDR3 is 15 residues long. J was trimmed by 0 bases and V by 2 bases; bases with no gene match: 3. The CDR3 reads CASSPGTAMNTEAFF. The CDR3 DNA reads as TGTGCCAGCTCACCAGGGACAGCGATGAACACTGAAGCTTTCTTT.

V is TRBV30 and J is TRBJ2-4, with 8 bases that match TRBD2. With 2 bases clipped from V and 7 bases from J, the junction kept 7 bases outside the gene matches. Germline V gives CDR1 GTSNPN, CDR2 SVGIG (reference sequence). The CDR3 runs 14 residues. The CDR3 loop is CAWSISGAGNIQYF. CDR3 in DNA: TGTGCCTGGAGTATTAGCGGGGCGGGGAACATTCAGTACTTC.